Detailed here is one T cell receptor (beta chain). Authors' methods: Amplification with reference gene primers provided the estimates of nucleated cell counts. Produced via immunoSEQ multiplex PCR; TCRdb's table is partial and in-frame only. The DNA gave D and trimming, while V, J and clone size come from that table. The data hold under 300,000 clones, with 86% observed a single time. The germline V gene has CDR1 SGHTA and CDR2 FQGNSA. V gave up 4 bases and J gave up 3 bases; unmatched junction bases: 10. The CDR3 is 16 residues long. This entry is derived from a study of blood T cell repertoires in COVID-19. The wider study: The United States, Italy and Spain supplied acute and convalescent COVID-19 samples. From T cells, B-cell-depleted T cells, or PBMCs came the material, which was cDNA or gDNA.

The chain couples TRBV7-2 to TRBJ2-7, with 9 bases matching TRBD2. What was sequenced was peripheral blood. This clonotype originated in a man aged 25 to 40 who had recovered from COVID-19. CDR3 nucleotide sequence: TGTGCCAGCAGCTCTATCCGACTAGCGGCTATCTACGAGCAGTACTTC. Residues: CASSSIRLAAIYEQYF.